At least ten counts were recorded for the clone carrying this T cell receptor beta chain. Its antigen is not known. These data belong to a study of T-cell memory formation after mild COVID-19. Study-level points and caveats: While clones contracting from day 15 to 85 were balanced between CD4 and CD8, later expanders leaned CD4+.

TCRdb redid the calling of the 5' RACE reads with MiXCR, one entry per CDR3 protein. The table includes over 300,000 distinct CDR3 sequences, 20% to 25% detected once. Sequenced sample: PBMCs or a T cell subset sorted from them (not recorded which). The clonotype was recovered from a young man who had mild COVID-19 (a few samples of this study predate the infection). Cell type and time point are not known.

CDR3 region: CASSLSRNQPQHF. The CDR3 region has the DNA TGTGCCAGCAGTCTCTCCCGCAATCAGCCCCAGCATTTT. V gene TRBV27 combines with J gene TRBJ1-5; D uncertain. The ends were cut back, 5 bases at V and 2 bases at J, with 7 bases in the middle. The CDR3 has 13 amino acids. The germline CDR1 and CDR2 sequences are MNHEY and SMNVEV (reference sequence).